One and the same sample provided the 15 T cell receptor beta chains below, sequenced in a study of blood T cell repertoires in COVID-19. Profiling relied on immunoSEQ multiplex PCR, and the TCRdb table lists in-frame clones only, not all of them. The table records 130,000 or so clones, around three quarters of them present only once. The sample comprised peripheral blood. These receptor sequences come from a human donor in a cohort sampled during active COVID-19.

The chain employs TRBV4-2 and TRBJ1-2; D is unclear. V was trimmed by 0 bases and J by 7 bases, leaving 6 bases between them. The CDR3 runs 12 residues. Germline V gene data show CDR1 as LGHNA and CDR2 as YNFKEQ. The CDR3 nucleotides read TGTGCCAGCAGCCAAGATCGGGGTGGCTACACCTTC. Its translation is CASSQDRGGYTF.

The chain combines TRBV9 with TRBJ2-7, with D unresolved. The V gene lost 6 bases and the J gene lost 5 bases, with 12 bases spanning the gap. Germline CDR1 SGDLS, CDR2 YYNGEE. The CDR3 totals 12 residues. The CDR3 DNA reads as TGTGCCAGCAAAAAAAGCCCCAACGAGCAGTACTTC. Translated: CASKKSPNEQYF.

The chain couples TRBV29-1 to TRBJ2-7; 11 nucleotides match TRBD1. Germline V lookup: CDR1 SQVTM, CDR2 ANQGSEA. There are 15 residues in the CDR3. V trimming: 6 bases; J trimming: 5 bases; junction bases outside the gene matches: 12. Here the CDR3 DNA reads TGCAGCGTCGGGGATGGGACAGGGGGGGTCAACGAGCAGTACTTC. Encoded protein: CSVGDGTGGVNEQYF.

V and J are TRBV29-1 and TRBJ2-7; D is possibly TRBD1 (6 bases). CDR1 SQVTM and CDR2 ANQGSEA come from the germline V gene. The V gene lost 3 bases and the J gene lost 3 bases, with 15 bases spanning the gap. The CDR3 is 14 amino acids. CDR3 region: CSVEWAGESYEQYF. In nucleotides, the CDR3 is TGCAGCGTTGAGTGGGCAGGGGAAAGCTACGAGCAGTACTTC.

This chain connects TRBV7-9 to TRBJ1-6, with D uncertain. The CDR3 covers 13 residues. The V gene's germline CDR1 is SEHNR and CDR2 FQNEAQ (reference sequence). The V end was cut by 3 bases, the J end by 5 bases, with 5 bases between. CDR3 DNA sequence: TGTGCCAGCAGCTTGCAGGATAATTCACCCCTCCACTTT. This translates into CASSLQDNSPLHF.

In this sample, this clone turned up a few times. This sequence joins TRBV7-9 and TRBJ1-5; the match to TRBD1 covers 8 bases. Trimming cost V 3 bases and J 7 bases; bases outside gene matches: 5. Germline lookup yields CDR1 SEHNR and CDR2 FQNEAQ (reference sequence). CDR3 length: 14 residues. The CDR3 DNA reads TGTGCCAGCAGCTTGACGGGACAGGTCCAGCCCCAGCATTTT. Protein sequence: CASSLTGQVQPQHF.

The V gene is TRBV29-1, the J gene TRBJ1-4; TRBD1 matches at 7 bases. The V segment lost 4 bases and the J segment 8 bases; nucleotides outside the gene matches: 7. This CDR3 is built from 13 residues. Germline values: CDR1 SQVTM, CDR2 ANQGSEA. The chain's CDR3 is CSVVTGEVEKLFF. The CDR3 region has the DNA TGCAGCGTTGTAACAGGGGAGGTCGAAAAACTGTTTTTT.

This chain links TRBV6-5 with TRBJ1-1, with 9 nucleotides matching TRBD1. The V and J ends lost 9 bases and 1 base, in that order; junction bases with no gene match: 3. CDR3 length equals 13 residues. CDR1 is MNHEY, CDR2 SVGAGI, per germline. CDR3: CASGTGKNTEAFF. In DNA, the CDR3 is TGTGCCAGTGGGACAGGGAAGAACACTGAAGCTTTCTTT.

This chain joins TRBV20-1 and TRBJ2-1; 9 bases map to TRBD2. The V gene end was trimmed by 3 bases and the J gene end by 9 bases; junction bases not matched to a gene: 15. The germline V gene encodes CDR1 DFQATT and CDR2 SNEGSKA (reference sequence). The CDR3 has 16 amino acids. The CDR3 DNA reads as TGCAGTGCTAGTAGGTCTCCTCCAGCGGGGGGCGGTGAGCAGTTCTTC. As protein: CSASRSPPAGGGEQFF.

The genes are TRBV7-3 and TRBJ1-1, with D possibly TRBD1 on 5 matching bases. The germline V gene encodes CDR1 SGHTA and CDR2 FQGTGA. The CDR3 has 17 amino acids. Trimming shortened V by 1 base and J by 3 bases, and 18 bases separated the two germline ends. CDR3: CASSLRGVGAGDTEAFF. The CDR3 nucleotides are TGTGCCAGCAGCTTAAGAGGGGTAGGGGCGGGGGACACTGAAGCTTTCTTT. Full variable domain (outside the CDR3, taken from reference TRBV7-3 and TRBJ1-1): GAGVSQTPSNKVTEKGKYVELRCDPISGHTALYWYRQSLGQGPEFLIYFQGTGAADDSGLPNDRFFAVRPEGSVSTLKIQRTERGDSAVYLCASSLRGVGAGDTEAFFGQGTRLTVV.

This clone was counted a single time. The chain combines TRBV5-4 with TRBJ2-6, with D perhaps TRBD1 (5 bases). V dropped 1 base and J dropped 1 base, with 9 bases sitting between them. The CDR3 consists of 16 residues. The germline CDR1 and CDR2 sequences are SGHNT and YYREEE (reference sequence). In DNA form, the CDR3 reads TGTGCCAGCAGCTTGCCCAAGGGGTCTGGGGCCAACGTCCTGACTTTC. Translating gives CASSLPKGSGANVLTF.

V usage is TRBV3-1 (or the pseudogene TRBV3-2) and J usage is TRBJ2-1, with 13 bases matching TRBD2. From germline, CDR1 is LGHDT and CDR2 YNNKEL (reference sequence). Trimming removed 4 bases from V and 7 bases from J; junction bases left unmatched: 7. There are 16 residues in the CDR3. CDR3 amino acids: CASSPRTSGGLNEQFF. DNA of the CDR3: TGTGCCAGCAGCCCGCGGACTAGCGGGGGCCTTAATGAGCAGTTCTTC.

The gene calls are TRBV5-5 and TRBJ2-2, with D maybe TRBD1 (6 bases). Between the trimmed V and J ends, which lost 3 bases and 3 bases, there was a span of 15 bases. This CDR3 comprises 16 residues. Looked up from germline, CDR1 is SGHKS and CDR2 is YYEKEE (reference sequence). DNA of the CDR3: TGTGCCAGCAGCTCCCCCAGGGGTGTTGACACCGGGGAGCTGTTTTTT. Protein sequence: CASSSPRGVDTGELFF.

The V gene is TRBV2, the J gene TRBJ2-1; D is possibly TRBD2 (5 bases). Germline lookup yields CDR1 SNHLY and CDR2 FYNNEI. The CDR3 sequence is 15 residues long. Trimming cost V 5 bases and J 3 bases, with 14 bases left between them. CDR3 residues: CASSSSEGSYNEQFF. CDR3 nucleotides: TGTGCCAGCAGTTCCTCAGAGGGAAGCTACAATGAGCAGTTCTTC.

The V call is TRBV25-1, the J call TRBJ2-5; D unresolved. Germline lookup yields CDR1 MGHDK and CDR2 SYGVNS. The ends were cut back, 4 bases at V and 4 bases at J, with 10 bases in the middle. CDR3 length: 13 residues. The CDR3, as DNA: TGTGCCAGCAGTGCCAGAAGAGGAGAGACCCAGTACTTC. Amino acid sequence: CASSARRGETQYF.